The entry that follows covers one T cell receptor beta chain sequence. As yet, its antigen is unknown. These data come from a study of a mutant IDH1 vaccine in newly diagnosed glioma. Study in general: Vaccination of patients was performed eight times, in weeks 1, 3, 5, 7, 11, 15, 19 and 23. The start of vaccination came 4-6 weeks after radiotherapy alone, or with temozolomide cycles. Patients got radiotherapy, temozolomide, or both beforehand, and most got both. The study's findings and limits: Vaccine-induced responses were seen in about 95% of patients, spanning several MHC alleles.

The repertoire was sequenced with immunoSEQ multiplex PCR; TCRdb's copy has only in-frame clones and lacks some. The repertoire holds about 40,000 clones, with over 80% as singletons. The CDR3 spans 14 residues. Germline assignment: CDR1 SNHLY and CDR2 FYNNEI. The V end lost 8 bases, the J end lost 2 bases, and 12 bases lay between the germline ends. This sample's time point: week 11, during vaccination. A 20-mer mutant IDH1 peptide at 300 ug was injected subcutaneously with topical imiquimod. This receptor was identified in a middle-aged man with glioma. V and J are TRBV2 and TRBJ2-2, with D perhaps TRBD2 (6 bases). The starting material was PBMCs, obtained from a glioma patient whose treatment included an IDH1 peptide vaccine. The CDR3 DNA reads as TGTGCCAGCCAAGCCGGGAGTAACACCGGGGAGCTGTTTTTT. This translates into CASQAGSNTGELFF. Full variable domain (outside the CDR3, taken from reference TRBV2 and TRBJ2-2): EPEVTQTPSHQVTQMGQEVILRCVPISNHLYFYWYRQILGQKVEFLVSFYNNEISEKSEIFDDQFSVERPDGSNFTLKIRSTKLEDSAMYFCASQAGSNTGELFFGEGSRLTVL.